One sample yielded the 32 T cell receptor beta chains listed below, sequenced in a study of OX40 agonist ivuxolimab in advanced cancers. Profiled with immunoSEQ multiplex PCR; TCRdb holds only in-frame clones, not every one. The sample comprises under 85,000 clones, approximately 86% of which are singletons, and about 2.5% rests with the top ten. Sequences were derived from CD4+ or CD8+ T cells sorted from blood, sampled in a trial of the OX40 agonist ivuxolimab. Receptor source: an adult with an advanced solid tumor such as melanoma, head and neck, liver or kidney cancer.

The rearrangement uses TRBV30 and TRBJ1-2; 9 nucleotides agree with TRBD1. The V segment lost 0 bases and the J segment 8 bases; nucleotides outside the gene matches: 7. This CDR3 region has 14 residues. Germline V gene sequence: CDR1 GTSNPN, CDR2 SVGIG (reference sequence). CDR3 region: CAWSVLLGQGGYTF. In DNA form, the CDR3 reads TGTGCCTGGAGTGTACTCTTGGGACAGGGAGGCTACACCTTC.

The chain links TRBV19 to TRBJ2-2; perhaps D is TRBD1 or TRBD2 (5 bases each). The CDR3 has 14 residues. Germline V gives CDR1 LNHDA, CDR2 SQIVND (reference sequence). V lost 7 bases and J lost 1, with 10 bases in between. Written as DNA, the CDR3 is TGTGCCAGTAAACCGGGACGGAACACCGGGGAGCTGTTTTTT. This encodes CASKPGRNTGELFF.

The rearrangement links TRBV28 to TRBJ2-7; D remains unclear. The V end was cut by 5 bases, the J end by 4 bases, with 12 bases between. The CDR3 loop spans 13 amino acids. The germline gives CDR1 MDHEN, CDR2 SYDVKM. CDR3 sequence (DNA): TGTGCCAGCAGTCGTACAGCTACTTACGAGCAGTACGTC. Its translation is CASSRTATYEQYV.

The chain carries TRBV5-6 and TRBJ2-1; D may be TRBD1 (6 bases). Looked up from germline, CDR1 is SGHDT and CDR2 is YYEEEE. The CDR3 runs to 17 residues. Trimming left V 3 bases short and J 6 bases short, with 22 bases between. This chain's CDR3 is CASSSTGQGRRVNEQFF. The CDR3 DNA follows: TGTGCCAGCAGCTCCACAGGGCAAGGGCGGCGGGTCAATGAGCAGTTCTTC.

The chain is built from TRBV5-6 and TRBJ1-5; D is possibly TRBD1 (6 bases). The CDR3 runs 16 residues. Trimming removed 3 bases at V and 3 bases at J, with 16 bases between. CDR1 is SGHDT, CDR2 YYEEEE, per germline. The CDR3 spells CASSSKGGGNNQPQHF. In DNA form, the CDR3 reads TGTGCCAGCAGCTCGAAGGGAGGGGGTAACAATCAGCCCCAGCATTTT.

The chain is built from TRBV10-3 and TRBJ1-1; D is perhaps TRBD1 (5 bases). Between the trimmed V and J ends, which lost 4 bases and 1 base, there was a span of 10 bases. This CDR3 contains 14 residues. Germline assignment: CDR1 ENHRY and CDR2 SYGVKD. The CDR3 DNA reads as TGTGCCATCAGTGTCAGGGAGCCGAACACTGAAGCTTTCTTT. Protein sequence: CAISVREPNTEAFF.

The rearrangement joins TRBV30 to TRBJ1-2; tentatively, D is TRBD1 (6 bases). V gave up 0 bases and J gave up 2 bases, with 13 bases separating them. This CDR3 region has 15 residues. Germline V gene lookup returns CDR1 GTSNPN and CDR2 SVGIG (reference sequence). The CDR3 coding sequence is TGTGCCTGGAGTGTACCAAGGGGGGTAAACTATGGCTACACCTTC. It translates to CAWSVPRGVNYGYTF.

The chain uses TRBV29-1 and TRBJ2-4; perhaps TRBD2 as D (6 bases). Between the trimmed V and J ends, which lost 4 bases and 6 bases, there was a span of 10 bases. The CDR3 is 12 residues long. CDR1 and CDR2 from the germline V gene are SQVTM and ANQGSEA. For the CDR3, the DNA is TGCAGCGTTGTAGGGGACTTAAACATTCAGTACTTC. The encoded protein is CSVVGDLNIQYF.

The chain uses TRBV5-6 and TRBJ1-5, with 7 bases fitting TRBD1. Germline CDR1 reads SGHDT; CDR2 reads YYEEEE. Germline trimming cut 1 base from V and 6 bases from J; bases unmatched to any gene: 19. The CDR3 consists of 19 residues. The CDR3: CASSLYGIVGRGQGQPQHF. The CDR3 DNA is TGTGCCAGCAGCTTGTACGGGATTGTGGGGAGGGGGCAGGGTCAGCCCCAGCATTTT.

The genes are TRBV6-4 and TRBJ1-6; no definite D call. Germline-derived CDR1 and CDR2 are MRHNA and SNTAGT. CDR3 length equals 18 residues. V was cut by 0 bases and J by 0 bases, with 12 bases left in between. The CDR3 region is CASSDSRHWSSYNSPLHF. CDR3 nucleotides: TGTGCCAGCAGTGACTCTAGACATTGGAGCTCCTATAATTCACCCCTCCACTTT.

The chain is built from TRBV11-2 and TRBJ1-2, with TRBD1 matching 10 bases. CDR3 length: 17 amino acids. V lost 5 bases to trimming and J lost 6 bases; unmatched junction nucleotides: 15. CDR1 SGHAT and CDR2 FQNNGV come from the germline V gene. CDR3 sequence reads: CASSPIRGTGDLDGYTF. CDR3 DNA sequence: TGTGCCAGCAGCCCAATCCGCGGGACAGGGGACTTAGATGGCTACACCTTC.

V is TRBV4-2 and J is TRBJ1-1, with TRBD1 identical over 7 bases. The CDR3 is 15 residues long. The ends lost 3 bases at V and 1 base at J; junction bases unmatched: 5. The germline V gene encodes CDR1 LGHNA and CDR2 YNFKEQ. The CDR3 DNA sequence: TGTGCCAGCAGCCACTCCGACAGGGAGAACACTGAAGCTTTCTTT. Translated, it gives CASSHSDRENTEAFF.

The chain has TRBV7-2 and TRBJ1-2; TRBD1 is a possible D gene (5 bases). V dropped 1 base and J dropped 4 bases, with 13 bases sitting between them. The CDR3 runs 15 residues. Germline CDR1 SGHTA, CDR2 FQGNSA. CDR3 protein: CASSLEVSQGYGYTF. DNA for the CDR3: TGTGCCAGCAGCTTAGAGGTCAGTCAGGGCTATGGCTACACCTTC.

J is TRBJ2-3 and V is TRBV13; 10 bases agree with TRBD2. The J segment lost 3 bases and the V segment lost 5 bases, leaving 8 bases of the junction unmatched. This CDR3 has 16 residues. In germline, CDR1 is PRHDT, CDR2 FYEKMQ (reference sequence). CDR3 region: CASSPETSGPTDTQYF. The DNA of the CDR3 is TGTGCCAGCAGCCCCGAGACTAGCGGGCCTACAGATACGCAGTATTTT.

The chain couples TRBV6-5 to TRBJ1-1, with D perhaps TRBD1 (6 bases). This CDR3 region has 12 residues. Looked up from germline, CDR1 is MNHEY and CDR2 is SVGAGI. The V end was cut by 2 bases, the J end by 11 bases, with 12 bases between. CDR3 nucleotide sequence: TGTGCCAGCAGTTACAGGCGGGGGCGCGCTTTCTTT. This encodes CASSYRRGRAFF.

The genes are TRBV14 and TRBJ2-1; D perhaps matches TRBD1 (6 bases). The germline V and J ends were trimmed by 8 bases and 0 bases, with 8 bases remaining between them. CDR3 length: 13 residues. The germline CDR1 and CDR2 sequences are SGHDN and FVKESK. The chain's CDR3 is CASQDSSYNEQFF. In nucleotides, the CDR3 is TGTGCCAGCCAGGACAGCTCCTACAATGAGCAGTTCTTC. The whole variable domain, filled in from reference TRBV14 and TRBJ2-1, reads EAGVTQFPSHSVIEKGQTVTLRCDPISGHDNLYWYRRVMGKEIKFLLHFVKESKQDESGMPNNRFLAERTGGTYSTLKVQPAELEDSGVYFCASQDSSYNEQFFGPGTRLTVL.

The V call is TRBV18, the J call TRBJ2-3, with a possible D match to TRBD1 (5 bases). Germline V gene sequence: CDR1 KGHSH, CDR2 LQKENI. V shed 6 bases and J shed 4 bases, with 17 bases lying between them. The CDR3 is 15 residues long. Here the CDR3 reads CASSPGLGLADTQYF. The CDR3 nucleotides are TGTGCCAGCTCCCCGGGTTTGGGGCTCGCAGATACGCAGTATTTT. The complete variable domain, with remaining parts taken from reference TRBV18 and TRBJ2-3, reads NAGVMQNPRHLVRRRGQEARLRCSPMKGHSHVYWYRQLPEEGLKFMVYLQKENIIDESGMPKERFSAEFPKEGPSILRIQQVVRGDSAAYFCASSPGLGLADTQYFGPGTRLTVL.

This sequence joins TRBV9 and TRBJ1-4; D remains unclear. The CDR3 loop spans 14 amino acids. V gave up 2 bases and J gave up 5 bases, with 10 bases separating them. CDR1 and CDR2 (germline): SGDLS, YYNGEE. The CDR3 here is CASSVTGVNEKLFF. The CDR3 DNA sequence: TGTGCCAGCAGCGTTACCGGGGTAAATGAAAAACTGTTTTTT.

This chain connects TRBV15 to TRBJ2-1, with 7 bases identical to TRBD1. J lost 5 bases, V lost 3 bases, and 13 bases had no gene match. The CDR3 loop spans 17 amino acids. The germline CDR1 and CDR2 sequences are LNHNV and YYDKDF (reference sequence). CDR3 nucleotides: TGTGCCACCAGCAGTCCAGGGGGTCTCTCGGGCAACAATGAGCAGTTCTTC. This codes for CATSSPGGLSGNNEQFF.

CDR3 sequence reads: CASSLGDLRAKNIQYF. The DNA for the CDR3 is TGTGCCAGCAGTTTAGGGGACCTCCGAGCCAAAAACATTCAGTACTTC. The V call is TRBV28, the J call TRBJ2-4; either TRBD1 or TRBD2 may supply D (5 bases each). Germline V lookup: CDR1 MDHEN, CDR2 SYDVKM. V was clipped by 2 bases and J by 0 bases, with 11 bases between them. This CDR3 region has 16 residues.

The J gene is TRBJ2-7, the V gene TRBV6-5; 9 bases match TRBD1. Germline values: CDR1 MNHEY, CDR2 SVGAGI. This CDR3 contains 14 residues. J was trimmed by 3 bases and V by 7 bases; bases with no gene match: 7. CDR3 sequence: CASKGGQGHYEQYV. In DNA, the CDR3 is TGTGCCAGCAAGGGAGGACAGGGGCACTACGAGCAGTACGTC.

The rearrangement joins TRBV28 to TRBJ2-3; D gene uncertain. The CDR3 extends over 11 amino acids. V was shortened by 6 bases and J by 0 bases, with 1 base between the two germline ends. Per the germline V gene, CDR1 is MDHEN and CDR2 is SYDVKM. In DNA form, the CDR3 reads TGTGCCAGCAGAAGCACAGATACGCAGTATTTT. Its translation is CASRSTDTQYF.

V gene TRBV19 combines with J gene TRBJ2-5; TRBD1 is a possible D gene (5 bases). The germline V and J ends were trimmed by 3 bases and 1 base, with 12 bases remaining between them. Germline CDR1 is LNHDA and CDR2 is SQIVND (reference sequence). The CDR3 is 15 amino acids. CDR3 in amino acids: CASSIVWGGQETQYF. In nucleotides, the CDR3 is TGTGCCAGTAGTATTGTCTGGGGCGGCCAAGAGACCCAGTACTTC. The full variable domain, in which reference TRBV19 and TRBJ2-5 provide the parts outside the CDR3, is DGGITQSPKYLFRKEGQNVTLSCEQNLNHDAMYWYRQDPGQGLRLIYYSQIVNDFQKGDIAEGYSVSREKKESFPLTVTSAQKNPTAFYLCASSIVWGGQETQYFGPGTRLLVL.

This sequence joins TRBV11-2 and TRBJ1-2; D unresolved. The CDR3 contains 13 residues. V gave up 3 bases and J gave up 2 bases, with 7 bases separating them. CDR1 is SGHAT, CDR2 FQNNGV, per germline. This CDR3 reads CASSFDGNYGYTF. DNA of the CDR3: TGTGCCAGCAGCTTTGACGGCAACTATGGCTACACCTTC.

The genes are TRBV2 and TRBJ1-2, with D perhaps TRBD1 (5 bases). Germline V gives CDR1 SNHLY, CDR2 FYNNEI. The V and J ends lost 2 bases and 8 bases respectively, with 24 bases between them. The CDR3 sequence is 17 residues long. CDR3 nucleotide sequence: TGTGCCAGCAGTGAATTTCAAGGATTCGGGGGTGTAGGGGGCTACACCTTC. It is translated as CASSEFQGFGGVGGYTF.

This clone came up once. The chain recombines TRBV12-5 with TRBJ1-1; D may be TRBD1 (6 bases). Trimming removed 7 bases from V and 5 bases from J, with 20 bases in between. The CDR3 is 15 amino acids. From germline, CDR1 is LGHNT and CDR2 FRNRAP. In DNA, the CDR3 is TGTGCTAGTGCCGCAGGCCAGGGGACGGGGACTGAAGCTTTCTTT. Translation: CASAAGQGTGTEAFF.

V usage is TRBV20-1 and J usage is TRBJ1-6, with D perhaps matching TRBD1 (5 bases). The CDR3 has 11 amino acids. Germline CDR1 reads DFQATT; CDR2 reads SNEGSKA (reference sequence). CDR3: CSGTGNSPLHF. CDR3 bases: TGCTCAGGGACCGGAAATTCACCCCTCCACTTT.

The CDR3 sequence: CASRDRVNTGELFF. The CDR3 DNA sequence: TGTGCCTCCCGGGACAGGGTGAACACCGGGGAGCTGTTTTTT. The V call is TRBV19, the J call TRBJ2-2, with 9 bases that match TRBD1. Germline loops: CDR1 LNHDA, CDR2 SQIVND (reference sequence). Germline trimming cut 11 bases from V and 1 base from J; bases unmatched to any gene: 5. The CDR3 has 14 residues.

The J gene is TRBJ2-4, the V gene TRBV28; D is undetermined. The CDR3 sequence is 18 residues long. V was shortened by 6 bases and J by 0 bases, with 21 bases between the two germline ends. Germline loops: CDR1 MDHEN, CDR2 SYDVKM. The CDR3 nucleotides are TGTGCCAGCAGCCAATTGTGGGAAGGACGAATAGCCAAAAACATTCAGTACTTC. Protein product: CASSQLWEGRIAKNIQYF.

The chain is built from TRBV6-6 and TRBJ2-3, with 10 bases that match TRBD1. Germline CDR1 is MNHNY and CDR2 is SVGAGI (reference sequence). V lost 11 bases, J lost 1 base, and 9 bases stayed unmatched. The length of the CDR3 is 15 residues. The DNA for the CDR3 is TGTGCCGGCAACCGGGACAGGGGAGGCACAGATACGCAGTATTTT. This gives the protein CAGNRDRGGTDTQYF.

V and J are TRBV6-6 and TRBJ2-7, with TRBD1 as a possible D gene (6 bases). The CDR3 loop spans 14 amino acids. V dropped 7 bases and J dropped 9 bases, with 22 bases sitting between them. Germline V gene sequence: CDR1 MNHNY, CDR2 SVGAGI (reference sequence). CDR3 sequence (DNA): TGTGCCAGCACCCTAACGGCGACAGGAGGAGCGCAGTACGTC. Translation: CASTLTATGGAQYV.

This clone has only a few counts. The chain links TRBV7-9 to TRBJ1-1; no clear D. The length of the CDR3 is 14 residues. Germline values: CDR1 SEHNR, CDR2 FQNEAQ (reference sequence). Deletions cut 5 bases from V and 2 bases from J, with 12 bases between. CDR3 DNA sequence: TGTGCCAGCAGCCCCCTGGGAACTAACACTGAAGCTTTCTTT. This sequence encodes CASSPLGTNTEAFF.